The 11 T cell receptor beta chains listed next were all sequenced from one sample in a study of T cell clonotyping in hematopoietic cell transplantation (dated by TCRdb to the early 2020s). The time point label here, explained by the study, means: 100 days after allo-HCT. The library came from the immunoSEQ multiplex PCR assay. TCRdb re-hosts the immuneACCESS table, in-frame sequences only. Its copies lack some clones; in the studies checked, an unresolved V gene accounts for under half of them, and the cause for the rest is not known. Recorded for this sample are some 4,800 clones; about 95% of them occurred a single time. The top ten clones comprise about 2.5% of the sample. Sequencing used PBMCs, obtained 100 days after allogeneic stem cell transplant. The receptor set was obtained from a male patient aged 35 to 55 who had an allogeneic stem cell transplant from a related donor, so the T cells may come from the graft donor. Some clones in this sample may be carry-over from other donors' samples.

V and J are TRBV30 and TRBJ1-2; 9 nucleotides match TRBD1. CDR3 length: 14 amino acids. The germline V gene has CDR1 GTSNPN and CDR2 SVGIG (reference sequence). Trimming removed 2 bases from V and 2 bases from J; junction bases left unmatched: 3. The CDR3 reads CAWSLQGANYGYTF. The DNA for the CDR3 is TGTGCCTGGAGTCTACAGGGGGCGAACTATGGCTACACCTTC. The full variable domain, completed using reference TRBV30 and TRBJ1-2, is SQTIHQWPATLVQPVGSPLSLECTVEGTSNPNLYWYRQAAGRGLQLLFYSVGIGQISSEVPQNLSASRPQDRQFILSSKKLLLSDSGFYLCAWSLQGANYGYTFGSGTRLTVV.

This chain links TRBV9 with TRBJ2-7; 8 nucleotides line up with TRBD1. V dropped 3 bases and J dropped 4; count of bases not matched to a gene: 3. The CDR3 has 13 amino acids. The germline V gene encodes CDR1 SGDLS and CDR2 YYNGEE. CDR3 sequence: CASSAGGAYEQYF. CDR3 DNA: TGTGCCAGCAGCGCAGGGGGCGCGTACGAGCAGTACTTC.

The chain uses TRBV7-6 and TRBJ2-7, with TRBD1 matching over 10 bases. Per germline, CDR1 SGHVS and CDR2 FNYEAQ. With V trimmed by 5 bases and J by 3 bases, 4 bases remained unmatched. The CDR3 consists of 14 residues. The CDR3 protein is CASSERTGGYEQYF. In DNA, the CDR3 is TGTGCCAGCAGCGAAAGGACAGGGGGCTACGAGCAGTACTTC.

Only one count was recorded for this clone. The chain's CDR3 is CASSPLSPPRDEQFF. For the CDR3, the DNA is TGTGCCAGCAGTCCACTTAGTCCGCCACGCGATGAGCAGTTCTTC. The V and J genes are TRBV27 and TRBJ2-1; D gene uncertain. V was cut by 5 bases and J by 8 bases, with 19 bases left in between. This CDR3 is 15 amino acids long. Germline CDR1 is MNHEY and CDR2 is SMNVEV (reference sequence).

This clone was picked up one time. This chain links TRBV14 with TRBJ2-1; D perhaps matches TRBD2 (5 bases). Trimming shortened V by 5 bases and J by 2 bases, and 16 bases separated the two germline ends. Germline CDR1 is SGHDN and CDR2 is FVKESK. There are 16 residues in the CDR3. The CDR3 DNA reads as TGTGCCAGCAGCTCCCCGGGGAATAGGGCCTACAATGAGCAGTTCTTC. Protein sequence: CASSSPGNRAYNEQFF.

In nucleotides, the CDR3 is TGTGCCAGCAGCTTAGTTAGGCCCTTAGCGGGAGCCTACGAGCAGTACTTC. Translating gives CASSLVRPLAGAYEQYF. The chain is built from TRBV7-2 and TRBJ2-7, with 9 bases aligning to TRBD2. Unmatched junction bases numbered 9, after V lost 1 base and J lost 2 bases. This CDR3 comprises 17 residues. Germline CDR1 SGHTA, CDR2 FQGNSA. Full variable domain (remainder filled in from reference TRBV7-2 and TRBJ2-7): GAGVSQSPSNKVTEKGKDVELRCDPISGHTALYWYRQSLGQGLEFLIYFQGNSAPDKSGLPSDRFSAERTGGSVSTLTIQRTQQEDSAVYLCASSLVRPLAGAYEQYFGPGTRLTVT.

The chain employs TRBV20-1 and TRBJ2-7, with D perhaps matching TRBD1 (5 bases). V was shortened by 5 bases and J by 2 bases, with 7 bases between the two germline ends. Germline CDR1 reads DFQATT; CDR2 reads SNEGSKA (reference sequence). The CDR3 runs to 11 residues. CDR3 in amino acids: CSASRAYEQYF. CDR3 coding DNA: TGCAGTGCTTCCAGGGCCTACGAGCAGTACTTC.

The chain uses TRBV6-5 and TRBJ2-2; a possible D gene is TRBD2 (5 bases). The CDR3 covers 16 residues. V was trimmed by 4 bases and J by 6 bases, leaving 18 bases between them. Germline lookup yields CDR1 MNHEY and CDR2 SVGAGI. CDR3 protein: CASSWTGLRYPGELFF. As DNA, the CDR3 is TGTGCCAGCAGTTGGACTGGGCTAAGGTACCCCGGGGAGCTGTTTTTT.

This rearrangement joins TRBV30 to TRBJ1-1; D gene ambiguous. This CDR3 is 13 amino acids long. V was clipped by 4 bases and J by 0 bases, with 9 bases between them. CDR1 is GTSNPN, CDR2 SVGIG, per germline (reference sequence). This CDR3 is CAWTARLNTEAFF. CDR3 nucleotide sequence: TGTGCCTGGACTGCCAGATTGAACACTGAAGCTTTCTTT.

The genes are TRBV14 and TRBJ2-6, with D possibly being TRBD1 (6 bases). In germline, CDR1 is SGHDN, CDR2 FVKESK. Trimming removed 3 bases from V and 1 base from J, with 7 bases in between. The CDR3 sequence is 15 residues long. CDR3 DNA: TGTGCCAGCAGCCACGACAGGTCTGGGGCCAACGTCCTGACTTTC. This gives the protein CASSHDRSGANVLTF.

The genes are TRBV13 and TRBJ2-1, with TRBD1 matching over 8 bases. Germline V CDR1 and CDR2: PRHDT, FYEKMQ (reference sequence). The trim removed 0 bases at V and 11 bases at J, leaving 6 bases unmatched. The CDR3 is 14 residues long. The CDR3 reads CASSLGSRGRKQFF. The CDR3 DNA sequence: TGTGCCAGCAGCTTAGGGAGCAGGGGGCGGAAGCAGTTCTTC.